The 17 T cell receptor beta chains below were found in one sample sequenced in a study of early T cells in non-severe SARS-CoV-2 infection. In TCRdb, the 5' RACE reads were re-called with MiXCR into one record per CDR3 protein. The repertoire holds 60,000 to 75,000 distinct CDR3 sequences, about an eighth seen once, with roughly 5.7% in the top ten. The sequences come from whole blood, collected at baseline. The source of these receptors is an adult who was a healthcare worker with PCR-confirmed SARS-CoV-2 infection or an uninfected control (not recorded which).

The chain uses TRBV5-4 and TRBJ2-1; D may be TRBD1 (7 bases). V was clipped by 0 bases and J by 3 bases, with 10 bases between them. This CDR3 spans 15 amino acids. Germline CDR1 and CDR2: SGHNT and YYREEE (reference sequence). As DNA, the CDR3 is TGTGCCAGCAGCTTGGCAGGGGGGATCTACAATGAGCAGTTCTTC. Its translation: CASSLAGGIYNEQFF.

This clonotype was picked up a small number of times. The chain couples TRBV12-5 to TRBJ2-2, with 11 nucleotides matching TRBD1. This CDR3 has 15 residues. Trimming took 5 bases from V and 6 from J; bases not matched to a gene: 5. Germline V gene data show CDR1 as LGHNT and CDR2 as FRNRAP. The CDR3: CASGPGQGAPGELFF. The CDR3 DNA follows: TGTGCTAGTGGTCCTGGACAGGGGGCGCCCGGGGAGCTGTTTTTT.

This clonotype has a handful of counts. The chain has TRBV20-1 and TRBJ1-3; no firm D call. Germline CDR1 and CDR2: DFQATT and SNEGSKA (reference sequence). The CDR3 is 12 residues long. The V end was cut by 3 bases, the J end by 1 base, with 4 bases between. The CDR3 DNA reads TGCAGTGCTAGGGAATCTGGAAACACCATATATTTT. This encodes CSARESGNTIYF.

The chain combines TRBV6-6 with TRBJ2-3, with 14 bases that match TRBD2. The length of the CDR3 is 18 residues. Germline assignment: CDR1 MNHNY and CDR2 SVGAGI (reference sequence). Trimming removed 1 base from V and 2 bases from J; junction bases left unmatched: 5. The CDR3 nucleotides are TGTGCCAGCAGTTACTGGACTAGCGGGGGGACCCTCACAGATACGCAGTATTTT. Translating gives CASSYWTSGGTLTDTQYF.

The rearrangement joins TRBV12-3 or TRBV12-4 to TRBJ2-2; TRBD1 is a possible D gene (6 bases). The V gene lost 6 bases and the J gene lost 8 bases, with 22 bases spanning the gap. The length of the CDR3 is 16 residues. CDR3 region: CASSLGQSGKRGELFF. CDR3 DNA sequence: TGTGCCAGCAGCCTCGGACAGAGTGGGAAAAGAGGGGAGCTGTTTTTT.

This clonotype was seen many times. J is TRBJ1-2 and V is TRBV27; 7 nucleotides align to TRBD1. J lost 6 bases, V lost 0 bases, and 4 bases had no gene match. CDR3 length equals 14 residues. Per germline, CDR1 MNHEY and CDR2 SMNVEV (reference sequence). Here the CDR3 DNA reads TGTGCCAGCAGTTTATCGGCCAGGGGGGATGGCTACACCTTC. Its translation is CASSLSARGDGYTF.

J is TRBJ1-1 and V is TRBV20-1, with D tentatively TRBD1 (6 bases). The CDR3 contains 14 residues. The germline V and J ends were trimmed by 5 bases and 0 bases, with 13 bases remaining between them. Per the germline V gene, CDR1 is DFQATT and CDR2 is SNEGSKA (reference sequence). For the CDR3, the DNA is TGCAGTGCTCATGGAGGGACATTGAACACTGAAGCTTTCTTT. Its protein is CSAHGGTLNTEAFF.

This clonotype has a count of ten or more. This rearrangement joins TRBV12-3 or TRBV12-4 to TRBJ2-7; no definite D call. The V gene lost 3 bases and the J gene lost 10 bases, with 10 bases spanning the gap. The CDR3 covers 11 residues. CDR3 region: CASSFLRAQYF. The DNA of the CDR3 is TGTGCCAGCAGTTTTTTACGGGCCCAGTACTTC.

The chain recombines TRBV7-9 with TRBJ2-1, with 7 nucleotides matching TRBD1. CDR3 length equals 16 residues. With 2 bases clipped from V and 2 bases from J, the junction kept 6 bases outside the gene matches. Germline V gives CDR1 SEHNR, CDR2 FQNEAQ (reference sequence). This CDR3 is CASSLIAQGAYNEQFF. The CDR3 nucleotides are TGTGCCAGCAGCTTAATAGCTCAGGGGGCCTACAATGAGCAGTTCTTC. The whole variable domain, filled in from reference TRBV7-9 and TRBJ2-1, reads DTGVSQNPRHKITKRGQNVTFRCDPISEHNRLYWYRQTLGQGPEFLTYFQNEAQLEKSRLLSDRFSAERPKGSFSTLEIQRTEQGDSAMYLCASSLIAQGAYNEQFFGPGTRLTVL.

The chain joins TRBV3-1 to TRBJ1-2; D gene unclear. Looked up from germline, CDR1 is LGHDT and CDR2 is YNNKEL (reference sequence). The CDR3 extends over 14 amino acids. Trimming pared 5 bases from V and 6 bases from J, leaving 16 bases between. In DNA, the CDR3 is TGTGCCAGCAGCTCCGTCCGGGGTGGCAATGGCTACACCTTC. Protein product: CASSSVRGGNGYTF.

This clonotype showed up just a few times. The chain joins TRBV7-6 to TRBJ2-1; D is unresolved. CDR1 SGHVS and CDR2 FNYEAQ come from the germline V gene. CDR3 length equals 10 residues. V was cut by 5 bases and J by 9 bases, with 5 bases left in between. The CDR3 region is CASSHSEQFF. The CDR3 region has the DNA TGTGCCAGCAGCCATAGTGAGCAGTTCTTC. Variable domain in full (rest from reference TRBV7-6 and TRBJ2-1): GAGVSQSPRYKVTKRGQDVALRCDPISGHVSLYWYRQALGQGPEFLTYFNYEAQQDKSGLPNDRFSAERPEGSISTLTIQRTEQRDSAMYRCASSHSEQFFGPGTRLTVL.

This clonotype has at least ten counts. Compared with germline, one end of the junction differs, possibly owing to a read error. The chain couples TRBV19 to TRBJ2-7; D is possibly TRBD1 (6 bases). The germline V gene encodes CDR1 LNHDA and CDR2 SQIVND (reference sequence). The CDR3 totals 14 residues. This CDR3 is CASSITRGTYEQYF. The DNA for the CDR3 is TGTGCCAGTAGTATCACCAGGGGAACCTATGAGCAGTACTTC. The full variable domain, rest sourced from reference TRBV19 and TRBJ2-7, is DGGITQSPKYLFRKEGQNVTLSCEQNLNHDAMYWYRQDPGQGLRLIYYSQIVNDFQKGDIAEGYSVSREKKESFPLTVTSAQKNPTAFYLCASSITRGTYEQYFGPGTRLTVT.

This clonotype was counted between two and nine times. The J gene is TRBJ2-7, the V gene TRBV4-3, with TRBD1 identical over 11 bases. Losses at the gene ends were 4 bases for V and 3 bases for J; bases not matched to a gene: 5. Germline values: CDR1 LGHNA, CDR2 YSLEER. This CDR3 is 15 amino acids long. This CDR3 is CASSRTGGNLYEQYF. As DNA, the CDR3 is TGCGCCAGCAGCCGGACAGGGGGCAATCTCTACGAGCAGTACTTC.

This clonotype was found a few times. The V gene is TRBV6-5, the J gene TRBJ2-3; TRBD1 agrees at 7 bases. J gave up 1 base and V 6 bases, and 13 bases lay outside the gene matches. There are 17 residues in the CDR3. CDR1 is MNHEY, CDR2 SVGAGI, per germline. CDR3 nucleotide sequence: TGTGCCAGCAGAAGGTTTTATAGGGGGACAGGCACAGATACGCAGTATTTT. Encoded protein: CASRRFYRGTGTDTQYF.

The V gene is TRBV9, the J gene TRBJ2-6, with D unclear. Looked up from germline, CDR1 is SGDLS and CDR2 is YYNGEE. V gave up 2 bases and J gave up 0 bases, with 9 bases separating them. This CDR3 has 16 amino acids. CDR3 residues: CASSVRRTSGANVLTF. The CDR3 DNA reads TGTGCCAGCAGCGTTCGGCGGACCTCTGGGGCCAACGTCCTGACTTTC.

V gene TRBV12-3 or TRBV12-4 combines with J gene TRBJ2-7, with D perhaps matching TRBD2 (5 bases). With 3 bases removed from V and 0 bases from J, the gap between germline ends came to 6 bases. The CDR3 loop spans 13 amino acids. CDR3: CASSFGSSYEQYF. CDR3 in DNA: TGTGCCAGCAGTTTTGGGAGCTCCTACGAGCAGTACTTC.

The table lists this clonotype with a few counts. J is TRBJ2-3 and V is TRBV9; D may be TRBD1 (6 bases). Trimming left V 4 bases short and J 5 bases short, with 29 bases between. Germline CDR1 is SGDLS and CDR2 is YYNGEE. This CDR3 spans 19 amino acids. As DNA, the CDR3 is TGTGCCAGCAGCTCCTCCCCCAGGCAGGGGCTTAAGACGAGAGATACGCAGTATTTT. This codes for CASSSSPRQGLKTRDTQYF.